This T cell receptor (beta chain) was recovered during a study of T cell responses to AZD1222 COVID-19 vaccine. V was shortened by 6 bases and J by 1 base, with 9 bases between the two germline ends. This CDR3 is built from 13 residues. The study's findings and limits: Nearly half of the spike-specific TCRs reportedly recognize variant regions that carry no mutations. With two AZD1222 doses given, Spike-specific TCR breadth and depth both rose.

The data were produced by immunoSEQ multiplex PCR, yet TCRdb's version contains in-frame clones alone and is incomplete. The sample shows approximately 150,000 clones, around 84% of them seen only once. On this clone: Its antigen is unidentified.

The sequenced sample was peripheral blood, obtained 28 days after the second AZD1222 dose. J is TRBJ1-1 and V is TRBV12-3 or TRBV12-4, with D tentatively TRBD1 (5 bases). The origin of this receptor is an adult who received the AZD1222 COVID-19 vaccine. The CDR3: CASSPGQNTEAFF. CDR3 nucleotide sequence: TGTGCCAGCAGCCCCGGACAGAACACTGAAGCTTTCTTT.